The 13 T cell receptor beta chains listed next were all sequenced from one sample in a study of T cell repertoires in cytomegalovirus infection. TCRdb reprocessed the reads via MiXCR and lists one record per CDR3 protein. The sample has about 100,000 distinct CDR3 sequences, under 50% seen once. No antigen has been assigned to these receptors. The starting material was CD8+ T cells from cultured PBMCs, obtained from culture after CMV antigen stimulation. Receptor source: a human donor in good health (CMV status not recorded). Some clones in this sample may be carry-over from other donors' samples.

The chain recombines TRBV27 with TRBJ2-7, with D maybe TRBD1 (7 bases). The CDR3 extends over 14 amino acids. Looked up from germline, CDR1 is MNHEY and CDR2 is SMNVEV (reference sequence). Trimming removed 4 bases at V and 4 bases at J, with 14 bases between. CDR3 in amino acids: CASSWTGGGYEQYF. CDR3 sequence (DNA): TGTGCCAGCAGTTGGACAGGAGGGGGGTACGAGCAGTACTTC.

This clonotype turned up a few times. The CDR3 here is CASTSRPGAAEQYF. The CDR3 DNA is TGTGCCAGCACCTCGAGACCCGGGGCCGCCGAGCAGTACTTC. The V and J genes are TRBV7-6 and TRBJ2-7; D may match TRBD1 or TRBD2 (5 bases each). The CDR3 consists of 14 residues. The germline V gene encodes CDR1 SGHVS and CDR2 FNYEAQ. Trimming stripped 7 bases from V and 6 bases from J, with 19 bases between.

A word on this clonotype: Since a much larger clone is just one base distant, this may be a read error. The chain is built from TRBV12-3 or TRBV12-4 and TRBJ1-2; 9 bases match TRBD1. This CDR3 spans 13 amino acids. The V segment lost 6 bases and the J segment 12 bases; nucleotides outside the gene matches: 11. CDR3 region: CASRNPGQGEDTF. In DNA form, the CDR3 reads TGTGCCAGCAGGAATCCGGGACAGGGAGAGGACACCTTC.

The V call is TRBV7-8, the J call TRBJ2-2; D perhaps matches TRBD2 (5 bases). CDR1 and CDR2 from the germline V gene are SGHVS and FQNEAQ. CDR3 length: 15 amino acids. V lost 1 base to trimming and J lost 2 bases, with 8 bases between them. The CDR3 loop reads CASSLVRANTGELFF. CDR3 DNA: TGTGCCAGCAGCTTAGTGCGGGCCAACACCGGGGAGCTGTTTTTT.

This clonotype was detected a few times. J is TRBJ2-7 and V is TRBV5-6, with unresolved D. The length of the CDR3 is 13 residues. The germline V gene has CDR1 SGHDT and CDR2 YYEEEE. V was shortened by 4 bases and J by 6 bases, with 14 bases between the two germline ends. The CDR3 coding sequence is TGTGCCAGCAGCCCGTACATGGTCGGCGAGCAGTACTTC. This encodes CASSPYMVGEQYF.

This clonotype has just a few counts. V and J are TRBV7-6 and TRBJ2-3; D may be TRBD1 (5 bases). CDR1 is SGHVS, CDR2 FNYEAQ, per germline. The V end was cut by 5 bases, the J end by 6 bases, with 9 bases between. This CDR3 region has 12 residues. As DNA, the CDR3 is TGTGCCAGCAGCACCAGGGCGGATACGCAGTATTTT. Translating it yields CASSTRADTQYF.

This clonotype was counted a few times. The J gene is TRBJ1-1, the V gene TRBV19, with D hard to call. The germline V gene has CDR1 LNHDA and CDR2 SQIVND (reference sequence). The CDR3 spans 14 residues. The V and J ends lost 8 bases and 4 bases respectively, with 17 bases between them. The DNA of the CDR3 is TGTGCCAGTTTTGCCGAGGGTTTTGGCACTGAAGCTTTCTTT. Translated: CASFAEGFGTEAFF.

The chain joins TRBV28 to TRBJ1-5, with D hard to call. The CDR3 is made up of 14 amino acids. CDR1 and CDR2 from the germline V gene are MDHEN and SYDVKM. V was shortened by 6 bases and J by 0 bases, with 9 bases between the two germline ends. The CDR3 here is CASSRGDSNQPQHF. CDR3 DNA: TGTGCCAGCAGCCGGGGAGATAGCAATCAGCCCCAGCATTTT.

This clonotype was seen more than once but under ten times. V usage is TRBV5-1 and J usage is TRBJ2-3, with D maybe TRBD1 (5 bases). Germline loops: CDR1 SGHRS, CDR2 YFSETQ. This CDR3 has 15 residues. V gave up 4 bases and J gave up 1 base, with 13 bases separating them. CDR3 bases: TGCGCCAGCAGCCTCGAACAGGCCCGCACAGATACGCAGTATTTT. This sequence encodes CASSLEQARTDTQYF. The full variable domain, completed using reference TRBV5-1 and TRBJ2-3, is KAGVTQTPRYLIKTRGQQVTLSCSPISGHRSVSWYQQTPGQGLQFLFEYFSETQRNKGNFPGRFSGRQFSNSRSEMNVSTLELGDSALYLCASSLEQARTDTQYFGPGTRLTVL.

This clonotype has only a few counts. The V and J genes are TRBV29-1 and TRBJ1-2; 9 nucleotides match TRBD1. The CDR3 loop spans 11 amino acids. V was pared by 7 bases and J by 7 bases, with 4 bases of the junction left unmatched. CDR1 is SQVTM and CDR2 is ANQGSEA in the germline V gene. CDR3 sequence: CSGDRGAGYTF. CDR3 nucleotides: TGCAGCGGAGACAGGGGGGCTGGCTACACCTTC.

Remarks on this clonotype: An end of the junction does not agree with germline; a read error may underlie this. The chain links TRBV24-1 to TRBJ2-7; unclear D gene. The CDR3 has 11 amino acids. Germline CDR1 KGHDR, CDR2 SFDVKD. This CDR3 reads CATSDSYEQNF. The CDR3 nucleotides read TGTGCCACCAGTGACAGCTACGAGCAGAACTTC.

The V gene is TRBV7-8, the J gene TRBJ2-7, with a possible D match to TRBD2 (5 bases). CDR3 length: 12 residues. Per germline, CDR1 SGHVS and CDR2 FQNEAQ. Trimming pared 3 bases from V and 5 bases from J, leaving 8 bases between. CDR3: CASSFIGDEQYF. DNA for the CDR3: TGTGCCAGCAGCTTTATCGGGGACGAGCAGTACTTC. Looking up the rest from reference TRBV7-8 and TRBJ2-7 gives the full variable domain: GAGVSQSPRYKVAKRGQDVALRCDPISGHVSLFWYQQALGQGPEFLTYFQNEAQLDKSGLPSDRFFAERPEGSVSTLKIQRTQQEDSAVYLCASSFIGDEQYFGPGTRLTVT.

This chain connects TRBV19 to TRBJ2-7; 8 bases fit TRBD1. Per the germline V gene, CDR1 is LNHDA and CDR2 is SQIVND (reference sequence). The CDR3 runs to 14 residues. V was clipped by 6 bases and J by 1 base; unmatched bases: 5. The CDR3 sequence: CASSPGTGSYEQYF. CDR3 in DNA: TGTGCCAGTAGCCCCGGGACAGGATCCTACGAGCAGTACTTC. Based on the CDR3 plus reference TRBV19 and TRBJ2-7, the full variable domain is DGGITQSPKYLFRKEGQNVTLSCEQNLNHDAMYWYRQDPGQGLRLIYYSQIVNDFQKGDIAEGYSVSREKKESFPLTVTSAQKNPTAFYLCASSPGTGSYEQYFGPGTRLTVT.